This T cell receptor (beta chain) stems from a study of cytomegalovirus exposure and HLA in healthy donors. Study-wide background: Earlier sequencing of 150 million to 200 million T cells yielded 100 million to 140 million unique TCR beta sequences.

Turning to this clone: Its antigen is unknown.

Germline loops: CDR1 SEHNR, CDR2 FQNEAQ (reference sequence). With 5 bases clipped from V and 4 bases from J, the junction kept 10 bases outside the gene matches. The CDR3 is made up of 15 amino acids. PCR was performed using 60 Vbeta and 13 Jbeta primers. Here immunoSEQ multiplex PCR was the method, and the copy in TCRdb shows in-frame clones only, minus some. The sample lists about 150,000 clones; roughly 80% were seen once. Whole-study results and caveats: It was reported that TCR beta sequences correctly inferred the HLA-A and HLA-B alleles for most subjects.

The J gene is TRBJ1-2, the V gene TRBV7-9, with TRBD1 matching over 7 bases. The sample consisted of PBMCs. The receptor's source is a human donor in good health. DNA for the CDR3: TGTGCCAGCAGCAATACGCAGGGGGGAATCTATGGCTACACCTTC. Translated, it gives CASSNTQGGIYGYTF.